These 25 T cell receptor beta chains came from one sample sequenced in a study of cytomegalovirus exposure and HLA in healthy donors. A multiplex PCR was run with 60 Vbeta primers and 13 Jbeta primers. Sequencing used immunoSEQ multiplex PCR; TCRdb keeps in-frame clones, though not all of them. The repertoire includes 150,000 to 200,000 clones, almost 80% of them detected once, and around 1.3% sits in the top ten. The sample was PBMCs. The receptors come from a woman aged 45-65 years in good health and CMV-seronegative.

The chain carries TRBV2 and TRBJ2-7, with 7 bases fitting TRBD1. The CDR3 loop spans 14 amino acids. Germline CDR1 SNHLY, CDR2 FYNNEI. With V trimmed by 10 bases and J by 2 bases, 11 bases remained unmatched. The CDR3 reads CATQGDSHTYEQYF. The CDR3 coding sequence is TGTGCCACCCAGGGGGACAGTCATACCTACGAGCAGTACTTC.

The chain recombines TRBV27 with TRBJ2-7; a weak D match, TRBD1 (5 bases). CDR1 and CDR2 (germline): MNHEY, SMNVEV (reference sequence). The length of the CDR3 is 13 residues. V shed 3 bases and J shed 3 bases, with 9 bases lying between them. This chain's CDR3 is CASSFGAGYEQYF. CDR3 nucleotides: TGTGCCAGCAGTTTTGGGGCTGGCTACGAGCAGTACTTC.

The chain recombines TRBV19 with TRBJ2-5, with TRBD2 matching 9 bases. V was pared by 6 bases and J by 5 bases, with 7 bases of the junction left unmatched. The CDR3 contains 14 residues. Germline values: CDR1 LNHDA, CDR2 SQIVND (reference sequence). CDR3 nucleotides: TGTGCCAGTAGAGGCGGGGGGGCCGGGGAGACCCAGTACTTC. This sequence encodes CASRGGGAGETQYF.

The V gene is TRBV11-2, the J gene TRBJ2-7; 7 bases match TRBD2. Trimming cost V 5 bases and J 0 bases; bases outside gene matches: 7. Germline assignment: CDR1 SGHAT and CDR2 FQNNGV. The CDR3 totals 15 residues. In DNA, the CDR3 is TGTGCCAGCAGCCATACCGGGACTACCTCCTACGAGCAGTACTTC. Protein product: CASSHTGTTSYEQYF.

The V gene is TRBV18, the J gene TRBJ2-7; the D gene is possibly TRBD1 (6 bases). Trimming cost V 3 bases and J 1 base, with 10 bases left between them. This CDR3 has 14 amino acids. CDR1 and CDR2 from the germline V gene are KGHSH and LQKENI. The CDR3 protein is CASSPTGSSYEQYF. The CDR3 nucleotides read TGTGCCAGCTCACCTACAGGGTCATCCTACGAGCAGTACTTC.

J is TRBJ2-2 and V is TRBV7-2, with unresolved D. V was clipped by 5 bases and J by 3 bases, with 19 bases between them. CDR1 SGHTA and CDR2 FQGNSA come from the germline V gene. The CDR3 runs to 17 residues. The CDR3 reads CASSPSRPVADTGELFF. DNA of the CDR3: TGTGCCAGCAGCCCCTCTCGGCCCGTCGCGGACACCGGGGAGCTGTTTTTT.

The genes are TRBV28 and TRBJ1-2, with 8 bases that match TRBD1. Unmatched junction bases numbered 7, after V lost 7 bases and J lost 3 bases. The CDR3 sequence is 14 residues long. Germline V lookup: CDR1 MDHEN, CDR2 SYDVKM. CDR3 sequence reads: CASTRTGSHYGYTF. DNA for the CDR3: TGTGCCAGCACCCGGACAGGGTCCCACTATGGCTACACCTTC.

V and J are TRBV9 and TRBJ1-4; D might be TRBD1 (5 bases). The CDR3 has 15 residues. V lost 4 bases to trimming and J lost 5 bases, with 15 bases between them. Germline V gene lookup returns CDR1 SGDLS and CDR2 YYNGEE. CDR3 amino acids: CASSPMAGKNEKLFF. CDR3 nucleotide sequence: TGTGCCAGCAGCCCTATGGCAGGGAAGAATGAAAAACTGTTTTTT.

This chain links TRBV7-2 with TRBJ1-1, with 7 bases matching TRBD1. After removal of 5 bases from V and 11 bases from J, the junction contained 14 bases not matched to a gene. Germline-derived CDR1 and CDR2 are SGHTA and FQGNSA. This CDR3 is built from 14 residues. CDR3 DNA: TGTGCCAGCAGCCTCGAGGGGGCCCTACCCGCGGCTTTCTTT. It yields the protein CASSLEGALPAAFF.

This chain connects TRBV15 to TRBJ1-2, with D perhaps matching TRBD1 (5 bases). The germline V gene has CDR1 LNHNV and CDR2 YYDKDF (reference sequence). This CDR3 region has 14 residues. Trimming stripped 1 base from V and 8 bases from J, with 14 bases between. The CDR3 loop is CATSRGGRVDGYTF. The CDR3 region has the DNA TGTGCCACCAGCAGAGGTGGCAGGGTCGACGGCTACACCTTC.

The chain uses TRBV5-1 and TRBJ2-3; a possible D gene is TRBD1 (6 bases). V was trimmed by 4 bases and J by 3 bases, leaving 12 bases between them. Per the germline V gene, CDR1 is SGHRS and CDR2 is YFSETQ. The CDR3 sequence is 14 residues long. The CDR3 reads CASSLDRQTDTQYF. The CDR3 nucleotides are TGCGCCAGCAGCCTAGACAGGCAAACAGATACGCAGTATTTT. Looking up the rest from reference TRBV5-1 and TRBJ2-3 gives the full variable domain: KAGVTQTPRYLIKTRGQQVTLSCSPISGHRSVSWYQQTPGQGLQFLFEYFSETQRNKGNFPGRFSGRQFSNSRSEMNVSTLELGDSALYLCASSLDRQTDTQYFGPGTRLTVL.

The sample holds a few counts of this clone. The genes are TRBV6-4 and TRBJ2-2, with TRBD2 matching over 7 bases. Per the germline V gene, CDR1 is MRHNA and CDR2 is SNTAGT. The CDR3 spans 17 residues. J lost 4 bases, V lost 0 bases, and 8 bases had no gene match. In DNA form, the CDR3 reads TGTGCCAGCAGTGACTCTTTCGCGGGAGAGATCACCGGGGAGCTGTTTTTT. This translates into CASSDSFAGEITGELFF.

The chain combines TRBV25-1 with TRBJ1-1, with TRBD1 as a possible D gene (5 bases). Trimming stripped 5 bases from V and 0 bases from J, with 10 bases between. In germline, CDR1 is MGHDK, CDR2 SYGVNS. The CDR3 totals 14 residues. The DNA for the CDR3 is TGTGCCAGCAGTCCGCAGGGATTGAACACTGAAGCTTTCTTT. It is translated as CASSPQGLNTEAFF.

This clone was picked up a small number of times. The V gene is TRBV28, the J gene TRBJ2-2; 9 bases map to TRBD1. The CDR3 contains 16 residues. Germline trimming cut 6 bases from V and 3 bases from J; bases unmatched to any gene: 8. From germline, CDR1 is MDHEN and CDR2 SYDVKM. This chain's CDR3 is CASRLQGAQDTGELFF. The CDR3 coding sequence is TGTGCCAGCAGGCTACAGGGGGCGCAGGACACCGGGGAGCTGTTTTTT.

This sequence joins TRBV6-6 and TRBJ1-3; a weak D match, TRBD1 (6 bases). The CDR3 has 15 residues. The V and J ends lost 2 bases and 0 bases respectively, with 8 bases between them. The germline gives CDR1 MNHNY, CDR2 SVGAGI (reference sequence). The CDR3 nucleotides are TGTGCCAGCAGTTACGGGGACACCTCTGGAAACACCATATATTTT. Translation gives CASSYGDTSGNTIYF.

V gene TRBV2 combines with J gene TRBJ1-4; 8 bases map to TRBD1. V shed 1 base and J 4 bases; nucleotides not matched to a gene: 2. The CDR3 has 15 residues. Germline V gene data show CDR1 as SNHLY and CDR2 as FYNNEI. Written as DNA, the CDR3 is TGTGCCAGCAGTGAAGGAGACAGGGGTAATGAAAAACTGTTTTTT. Translation gives CASSEGDRGNEKLFF.

This chain links TRBV11-3 with TRBJ2-2; TRBD1 matches at 8 bases. After removal of 2 bases from V and 9 bases from J, the junction contained 2 bases not matched to a gene. Germline assignment: CDR1 SGHNT and CDR2 YENEEA. The length of the CDR3 is 13 residues. The CDR3 DNA follows: TGTGCCAGCAGCTTAACAGGGGGGCGGGAGCTGTTTTTT. Translated: CASSLTGGRELFF.

This clone was seen only a few times. This chain links TRBV4-1 with TRBJ1-5, with TRBD1 matching 8 bases. Per germline, CDR1 MGHRA and CDR2 YSYEKL. The CDR3 consists of 18 residues. V trimming: 0 bases; J trimming: 0 bases; junction bases outside the gene matches: 7. For the CDR3, the DNA is TGCGCCAGCAGCCAAGATTCTGGACAGGGTGATAGCAATCAGCCCCAGCATTTT. Its translation: CASSQDSGQGDSNQPQHF.

The chain carries TRBV28 and TRBJ2-3, with 10 bases matching TRBD2. V shed 5 bases and J 4 bases; nucleotides not matched to a gene: 9. The CDR3 contains 16 residues. Germline V CDR1 and CDR2: MDHEN, SYDVKM. CDR3 loop: CASSLVGLAASDTQYF. The CDR3, as DNA: TGTGCCAGCAGTCTAGTAGGACTAGCGGCCTCAGATACGCAGTATTTT.

This chain uses TRBV7-9 with TRBJ1-2; the match to TRBD1 covers 8 bases. The germline V gene has CDR1 SEHNR and CDR2 FQNEAQ (reference sequence). J gave up 5 bases and V 6 bases, and 5 bases lay outside the gene matches. This CDR3 is 13 amino acids long. CDR3 nucleotide sequence: TGTGCCAGCAGACATAGGACAGGGTATGGCTACACCTTC. It yields the protein CASRHRTGYGYTF.

The chain couples TRBV7-2 to TRBJ2-3; D is unresolved. This CDR3 is 15 amino acids long. CDR1 is SGHTA and CDR2 is FQGNSA in the germline V gene. Trimming took off 2 bases at V and 0 bases at J, with 9 bases between the two ends. The CDR3 DNA follows: TGTGCCAGCAGCTTACAGGCAACAAGCACAGATACGCAGTATTTT. Protein: CASSLQATSTDTQYF.

This clone appeared once. This chain uses TRBV19 with TRBJ2-5; possible D gene TRBD1, 6 bases. The CDR3 extends over 13 amino acids. V shed 5 bases and J shed 1 base, with 8 bases lying between them. Germline CDR1 is LNHDA and CDR2 is SQIVND (reference sequence). CDR3 region: CASSWTAQETQYF. In nucleotides, the CDR3 is TGTGCCAGTAGTTGGACAGCCCAAGAGACCCAGTACTTC.

This clone was detected once. The chain links TRBV7-2 to TRBJ1-4; 8 bases fit TRBD1. This CDR3 spans 17 amino acids. J gave up 0 bases and V 2 bases, and 5 bases lay outside the gene matches. Germline V gene data show CDR1 as SGHTA and CDR2 as FQGNSA. CDR3 in amino acids: CASSLNRGGSTNEKLFF. As DNA, the CDR3 is TGTGCCAGCAGCTTAAACAGGGGGGGATCAACTAATGAAAAACTGTTTTTT.

This chain joins TRBV18 and TRBJ1-1, with a weak D call TRBD1 (5 bases). Germline-derived CDR1 and CDR2 are KGHSH and LQKENI. The V gene lost 4 bases and the J gene lost 6 bases, with 18 bases spanning the gap. The CDR3 consists of 15 residues. Here the CDR3 reads CASSRPLMTVPEAFF. CDR3 coding DNA: TGTGCCAGCTCACGCCCCTTAATGACAGTTCCTGAAGCTTTCTTT.

The J gene is TRBJ2-3, the V gene TRBV7-9; D may be TRBD2 (5 bases). The CDR3 loop spans 13 amino acids. The V and J ends lost 5 bases and 4 bases respectively, with 10 bases between them. Germline loops: CDR1 SEHNR, CDR2 FQNEAQ (reference sequence). The CDR3 reads CASSPAGPDTQYF. DNA of the CDR3: TGTGCCAGCAGCCCGGCGGGTCCAGATACGCAGTATTTT.